This T cell receptor beta chain emerged from a study of OX40 agonist ivuxolimab in advanced cancers. The study, taken as a whole, reports: At 0.1 to 3.0 mg/kg, clonal expansion of CD4+ and CD8+ blood T cells had occurred by week 6.

The CDR3 extends over 14 amino acids. CDR1 and CDR2 (germline): MDHEN, SYDVKM. Trimming took off 2 bases at V and 5 bases at J, with 12 bases between the two ends. In this sample, this clone turned up a few times. Its antigen is still unknown. Profiled with immunoSEQ multiplex PCR; TCRdb holds only in-frame clones, not every one. Of about 82,000 clones listed, more than 80% are singletons. The sequence derives from an adult with an advanced solid tumor such as melanoma, head and neck, liver or kidney cancer. The specimen was CD4+ or CD8+ T cells sorted from blood, collected in a trial of the OX40 agonist ivuxolimab. This rearrangement joins TRBV28 to TRBJ1-1; tentative D call: TRBD1 (5 bases). The CDR3 loop is CASSLGGYETEAFF. The CDR3 coding sequence is TGTGCCAGCAGTTTAGGGGGATACGAAACTGAAGCTTTCTTT. Filled out from reference TRBV28 and TRBJ1-1, the complete variable domain reads DVKVTQSSRYLVKRTGEKVFLECVQDMDHENMFWYRQDPGLGLRLIYFSYDVKMKEKGDIPEGYSVSREKKERFSLILESASTNQTSMYLCASSLGGYETEAFFGQGTRLTVV.